The 5 T cell receptor beta chains below come from one sample, sequenced in a study of T cell repertoires in cytomegalovirus infection. TCRdb used MiXCR to reprocess the reads, holding one entry per CDR3 protein. The table includes around 260,000 distinct CDR3 sequences, roughly 9% detected once. The sample was PBMCs. The receptors stem from a human donor in good health (CMV status not recorded). Some clones in this sample may be carry-over from other donors' samples.

This clonotype showed up many times. In DNA, the CDR3 is TGTGCCAGCAGAAGGGGGAAGACAGGCGGCTACACCTTC. This sequence encodes CASRRGKTGGYTF. The chain recombines TRBV12-3 or TRBV12-4 with TRBJ1-2; D might be TRBD1 (6 bases). The CDR3 is 13 amino acids. The ends were cut back, 6 bases at V and 8 bases at J, with 16 bases in the middle.

The chain is built from TRBV5-1 and TRBJ2-1, with TRBD1 matching over 9 bases. V lost 4 bases and J lost 4; bases outside the gene matches: 18. This CDR3 contains 19 residues. Germline V gene data show CDR1 as SGHRS and CDR2 as YFSETQ. CDR3 sequence: CASSDTGGGLGRRYNEQFF. CDR3 in DNA: TGCGCCAGCAGCGACACAGGGGGCGGTCTCGGTCGGCGATACAATGAGCAGTTCTTC.

V gene TRBV11-3 combines with J gene TRBJ2-3; D is perhaps TRBD2 (7 bases). Trimming removed 3 bases at V and 1 base at J, with 11 bases between. This CDR3 has 15 residues. CDR1 and CDR2 from the germline V gene are SGHNT and YENEEA. CDR3 protein: CASSFQGRGTDTQYF. CDR3 DNA sequence: TGTGCCAGCAGCTTTCAGGGGAGGGGCACAGATACGCAGTATTTT.

This clonotype was counted at least ten times. The chain joins TRBV12-3 or TRBV12-4 to TRBJ1-3; unclear D gene. The CDR3 runs 11 residues. Trimming stripped 5 bases from V and 7 bases from J, with 6 bases between. The CDR3: CASSPENTIYF. The CDR3 coding sequence is TGTGCCAGCAGTCCGGAGAACACCATATATTTT.

This rearrangement joins TRBV20-1 to TRBJ2-7; TRBD2 is a possible D gene (7 bases). The CDR3 is made up of 15 amino acids. Germline-derived CDR1 and CDR2 are DFQATT and SNEGSKA (reference sequence). The ends were cut back, 0 bases at V and 3 bases at J, with 15 bases in the middle. The CDR3 loop is CSARDEGEGRYEQYF. In nucleotides, the CDR3 is TGCAGTGCTAGAGATGAGGGGGAGGGCCGCTACGAGCAGTACTTC.